This is a list of T cell receptor beta chains from one sample in a study of a mutant IDH1 vaccine in newly diagnosed glioma. For these receptors, no antigen is known. Data came from immunoSEQ multiplex PCR; TCRdb stores just in-frame clones and leaves some out. The table has 45,000 to 65,000 clones, roughly 82% seen once. The sequencing here drew on PBMCs, taken from a glioma patient whose treatment included an IDH1 peptide vaccine. These receptors originate from a woman younger than 30 with glioma. Some clones in this sample may be carry-over from other donors' samples. The CDR3 runs from the conserved cysteine through the conserved F or W. D genes are given only for firm matches. Clone size appears in some rows only: once, few, many, or a class for an expanded clone.

>TRBJ1-5|TRBV27|-|-
CASSLKGWGQPQHF
TGTGCCAGCAGTTTGAAGGGTTGGGGACAGCCCCAGCATTTT
>TRBJ1-6|TRBV7-2|-|few
CASSLTSYNSPLHF
TGTGCCAGCAGCCTCACCTCCTATAATTCACCCCTTCACTTT
>TRBJ2-1|TRBV9|-|-
CASSVGVLDEQFF
TGTGCCAGCAGCGTAGGAGTTCTAGATGAGCAGTTCTTC
>TRBJ2-7|TRBV5-1|TRBD2|once
CASSPGLAGYEQYF
TGCGCCAGCAGCCCGGGACTAGCGGGGTACGAGCAGTACTTC
>TRBJ2-1|TRBV9|-|-
CASSPILYNEQFF
TGTGCCAGCAGCCCGATCTTGTACAATGAGCAGTTCTTC
>TRBJ2-3|TRBV2|TRBD1|-
CASRTGTDTQYF
TGTGCCAGCAGGACAGGGACAGATACGCAGTATTTT
>TRBJ2-7|TRBV18|TRBD1|-
CASSPRQGSYEQYF
TGTGCCAGCTCACCCCGACAGGGCTCCTACGAGCAGTACTTC
>TRBJ2-7|TRBV10-3|TRBD1|-
CAISEPGQGMGYEQYF
TGTGCCATCAGTGAGCCCGGACAGGGAATGGGCTACGAGCAGTACTTC
>TRBJ2-5|TRBV5-1|-|few
CASSLEETQYF
TGCGCCAGCAGCTTGGAAGAGACCCAGTACTTC
>TRBJ1-6|TRBV2|-|-
CASSFGGTNSPLHF
TGTGCCAGCAGTTTTGGAGGGACCAATTCACCCCTCCACTTT
>TRBJ2-5|TRBV15|TRBD2|-
CATSRALRGAKETQYF
TGTGCCACCAGCAGAGCCCTGCGGGGGGCCAAAGAGACCCAGTACTTC
>TRBJ2-6|TRBV10-3|-|-
CAISESPNRASGANVLTF
TGTGCCATCAGTGAGTCACCAAATCGAGCATCTGGGGCCAACGTCCTGACTTTC
>TRBJ1-1|TRBV30|-|few
CAWNGGTTEAFF
TGTGCCTGGAATGGGGGCACCACTGAAGCTTTCTTT
>TRBJ1-1|TRBV19|TRBD1|-
CASSHQGAWGLEAFF
TGTGCCAGTAGCCACCAGGGGGCTTGGGGCCTAGAAGCTTTCTTT
>TRBJ2-4|TRBV19|TRBD2|-
CASTKYPRTSGENIQYF
TGTGCCAGTACCAAATATCCTCGGACTAGCGGGGAAAACATTCAGTACTTC
>TRBJ2-5|TRBV30|TRBD2|few
CAWSSGGYQETQYF
TGTGCCTGGAGTAGCGGGGGGTACCAAGAGACCCAGTACTTC
>TRBJ2-1|TRBV2|-|few
CASSERKGAYNEQFF
TGTGCCAGCAGTGAAAGGAAAGGAGCCTACAATGAGCAGTTCTTC
>TRBJ1-4|TRBV6-6|-|-
CASSWLDEKLFF
TGTGCCAGCAGTTGGCTGGATGAAAAACTGTTTTTT
>TRBJ2-7|TRBV5-5|-|-
CASSLGVRLASDEQYF
TGTGCCAGCAGCTTGGGGGTCCGGCTAGCTTCAGACGAGCAGTACTTC
>TRBJ1-1|TRBV4-1|TRBD1|-
CASRPDRVTEAFF
TGCGCCAGCAGGCCGGACAGGGTAACTGAAGCTTTCTTT
>TRBJ2-7|TRBV19|TRBD2|-
CASSYRASRTSGGPTYEQYF
TGTGCCAGTAGCTACCGAGCCAGCCGGACTAGCGGGGGACCGACCTACGAGCAGTACTTC
>TRBJ2-3|TRBV4-1|TRBD2|once
CASSQATSGDGGSTDTQYF
TGCGCCAGCAGCCAAGCGACTAGCGGGGACGGAGGTAGCACAGATACGCAGTATTTT
>TRBJ1-4|TRBV2|-|-
CASKGGTNEKLFF
TGTGCCAGCAAGGGGGGGACTAATGAAAAACTGTTTTTT
>TRBJ2-5|TRBV7-6|-|-
CASSLGGRETQYF
TGTGCCAGCAGCTTAGGGGGTAGAGAGACCCAGTACTTC
>TRBJ1-2|TRBV15|TRBD1|-
CATSVARGRLYYGYTF
TGTGCCACCAGCGTAGCCAGGGGGCGTTTGTACTATGGCTACACCTTC
>TRBJ2-1|TRBV10-2|-|-
CASSEGSDNEQFF
TGCGCCAGCAGTGAGGGTTCGGACAATGAGCAGTTCTTC
>TRBJ2-5|TRBV7-8|-|-
CASSQGQGGETQYF
TGTGCCAGCAGCCAAGGACAGGGAGGGGAGACCCAGTACTTC
>TRBJ1-2|TRBV10-2|-|-
CASSEGPPRTF
TGCGCCAGCAGTGAAGGGCCTCCAAGGACCTTC
>TRBJ2-3|TRBV19|-|-
CASRGPTDTQYF
TGTGCCAGTAGGGGGCCCACAGATACGCAGTATTTT
>TRBJ2-7|TRBV5-1|TRBD1|-
CASSPGQGLSYEQYF
TGCGCCAGCAGCCCGGGACAGGGGCTGTCCTACGAGCAGTACTTC
>TRBJ1-6|TRBV19|TRBD1|-
CARGGTGVYNSPLHF
TGTGCCCGGGGGGGTACAGGGGTCTATAATTCACCCCTCCACTTT
>TRBJ2-5|TRBV2|-|-
CASSVASQETQYF
TGTGCCAGCAGTGTGGCCAGCCAAGAGACCCAGTACTTC
>TRBJ2-5|TRBV7-2|-|-
CASSVGRLRQETQYF
TGTGCCAGCAGCGTCGGACGTTTAAGGCAAGAGACCCAGTACTTC
>TRBJ2-7|TRBV4-1|TRBD2|-
CASSRFTSGLAGGPGSYEQYF
TGCGCCAGCAGCCGGTTTACCTCGGGACTGGCGGGAGGGCCTGGGTCCTACGAGCAGTACTTC
>TRBJ2-7|TRBV5-1|TRBD2|-
CASSSSSGSYEQYF
TGCGCCAGCAGCTCCTCTAGCGGGAGCTACGAGCAGTACTTC
>TRBJ2-2|TRBV27|-|-
CASSLTPNTGELFF
TGTGCCAGCAGTTTAACCCCGAACACCGGGGAGCTGTTTTTT
>TRBJ2-1|TRBV5-1|TRBD2|-
CASSYYFRGSSHNEQFF
TGCGCCAGCAGCTATTACTTTCGCGGGAGCTCCCACAATGAGCAGTTCTTC
>TRBJ1-2|TRBV5-6|-|-
CASSLETGHYGYTF
TGTGCCAGCAGCTTGGAAACAGGCCACTATGGCTACACCTTC
>TRBJ2-2|TRBV19|TRBD1|-
CATRRTGATGELFF
TGTGCCACCCGACGGACAGGGGCCACCGGGGAGCTGTTTTTT
>TRBJ1-5|TRBV5-1|-|-
CASSWAEPQHF
TGCGCCAGCAGCTGGGCGGAGCCCCAGCATTTT
>TRBJ2-1|TRBV6-5|TRBD2|once
CATKSGGFGNEQFF
TGTGCCACCAAGTCGGGGGGGTTCGGCAATGAGCAGTTCTTC
>TRBJ1-3|TRBV5-1|-|-
CASSSGGNTIYF
TGCGCCAGCAGCTCCGGGGGAAACACCATATATTTT
>TRBJ2-2|TRBV7-9|TRBD2|-
CASSPLAGDVTGELFF
TGTGCCAGCAGCCCTTTAGCGGGAGACGTCACCGGGGAGCTGTTTTTT
>TRBJ2-5|TRBV15|TRBD2|-
CATSRQKRGGETQYF
TGTGCCACCAGCAGACAGAAGCGGGGGGGAGAGACCCAGTACTTC
>TRBJ2-7|TRBV27|-|-
CASSRRNEQYF
TGTGCCAGCAGTAGAAGGAACGAGCAGTACTTC
>TRBJ1-3|TRBV6-6|TRBD1|-
CASSFGTGVSGNTIYF
TGTGCCAGCAGTTTCGGGACAGGGGTGTCTGGAAACACCATATATTTT
>TRBJ1-2|TRBV6-5|-|-
CASSYGGNKNYGYTF
TGTGCCAGCAGTTACGGCGGTAACAAGAACTATGGCTACACCTTC
>TRBJ2-5|TRBV5-5|-|-
CASSLIGETQYF
TGTGCCAGCAGCTTGATCGGCGAGACCCAGTACTTC
>TRBJ1-1|TRBV12-5|TRBD1|-
CASGLGQGRVYTEAFF
TGTGCTAGTGGCCTTGGACAGGGGAGGGTTTACACTGAAGCTTTCTTT
>TRBJ1-1|TRBV29-1|-|medium-sized
CSVYPEAFF
TGCAGCGTGTACCCCGAAGCTTTCTTT
>TRBJ1-1|TRBV6-6|-|-
CASSRGGTEAFF
TGTGCCAGCAGCCGAGGGGGCACTGAAGCTTTCTTT
>TRBJ1-1|TRBV7-2|TRBD1|-
CASSHRGQVSEAFF
TGTGCCAGCAGCCACAGGGGGCAGGTGTCTGAAGCTTTCTTT